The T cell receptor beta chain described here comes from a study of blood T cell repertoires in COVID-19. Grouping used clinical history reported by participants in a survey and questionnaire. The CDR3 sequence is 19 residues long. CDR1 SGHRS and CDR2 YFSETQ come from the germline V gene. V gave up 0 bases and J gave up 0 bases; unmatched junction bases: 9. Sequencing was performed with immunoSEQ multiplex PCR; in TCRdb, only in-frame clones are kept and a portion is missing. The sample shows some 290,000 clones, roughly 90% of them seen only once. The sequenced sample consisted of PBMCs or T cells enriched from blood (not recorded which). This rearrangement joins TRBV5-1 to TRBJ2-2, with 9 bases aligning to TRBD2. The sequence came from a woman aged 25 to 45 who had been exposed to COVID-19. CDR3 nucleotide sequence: TGCGCCAGCAGCTTGGTATATGCGGCTAGCGGGGCGAACACCGGGGAGCTGTTTTTT. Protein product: CASSLVYAASGANTGELFF.